A single sample gave rise to the 23 T cell receptor beta chains below, sequenced in a study of T-cell reconstitution after alpha-beta-depleted transplantation in children. Unique molecular identifiers were used in preparing the TCRbeta library. TCRdb called the PCR reads again in MiXCR, with one record for every CDR3 protein. The sample consists of about 98,000 distinct CDR3 sequences, 6% to 9% of them appearing once. The sample consisted of PBMCs, taken before TCRalphabeta/CD19-depleted stem cell transplant. These receptors were collected from a boy aged 2 to 10 with acute lymphoblastic leukemia, due to receive a stem cell transplant.

This clonotype showed up many times. The J gene is TRBJ1-5, the V gene TRBV7-2, with D maybe TRBD1 (5 bases). V dropped 2 bases and J dropped 0 bases, with 20 bases sitting between them. Germline-derived CDR1 and CDR2 are SGHTA and FQGNSA. The CDR3 has 19 amino acids. CDR3 amino acids: CASSLLPSGASYSNQPQHF. The DNA of the CDR3 is TGTGCCAGCAGCTTACTCCCTAGCGGGGCCAGTTATAGCAATCAGCCCCAGCATTTT.

This clonotype was seen a few times. The V call is TRBV13, the J call TRBJ2-5; TRBD1 is a possible D gene (5 bases). Germline loops: CDR1 PRHDT, CDR2 FYEKMQ (reference sequence). This CDR3 is 14 amino acids long. V was shortened by 0 bases and J by 2 bases, with 7 bases between the two germline ends. CDR3 residues: CASSLGSGQETQYF. DNA for the CDR3: TGTGCCAGCAGCTTAGGTTCAGGGCAAGAGACCCAGTACTTC. Complete variable domain (other parts from reference TRBV13 and TRBJ2-5): AAGVIQSPRHLIKEKRETATLKCYPIPRHDTVYWYQQGPGQDPQFLISFYEKMQSDKGSIPDRFSAQQFSDYHSELNMSSLELGDSALYFCASSLGSGQETQYFGPGTRLLVL.

This clonotype was observed at least ten times. The chain has TRBV4-2 and TRBJ1-2; D is undetermined. The V end lost 1 base, the J end lost 6 bases, and 6 bases lay between the germline ends. Germline CDR1 reads LGHNA; CDR2 reads YNFKEQ. This CDR3 region has 12 residues. CDR3 DNA: TGTGCCAGCAGCCAAGGTCGCGATGGCTACACCTTC. Its protein is CASSQGRDGYTF.

V usage is TRBV24-1 and J usage is TRBJ1-6; D unclear. The CDR3 is 16 amino acids. Trimming shortened V by 3 bases and J by 0 bases, and 8 bases separated the two germline ends. Germline CDR1 and CDR2: KGHDR and SFDVKD. The CDR3 region has the DNA TGTGCCACCAGTGATACTCCGAGCTCCTATAATTCACCCCTCCACTTT. Translated: CATSDTPSSYNSPLHF.

The chain employs TRBV2 and TRBJ1-4; D uncertain. V lost 4 bases, J lost 8 bases, and 11 bases lay in between. The length of the CDR3 is 13 residues. Germline CDR1 SNHLY, CDR2 FYNNEI. CDR3 coding DNA: TGTGCCAGCAGTGGCACCGCCCAAGAAAAACTGTTTTTT. Amino acid sequence: CASSGTAQEKLFF.

This chain joins TRBV9 and TRBJ2-2; tentative D call: TRBD2 (6 bases). CDR1 SGDLS and CDR2 YYNGEE come from the germline V gene. The CDR3 is 14 amino acids. The V gene lost 4 bases and the J gene lost 8 bases, with 15 bases spanning the gap. In nucleotides, the CDR3 is TGTGCCAGCAGCCCTCGGACTGCGGGGGGGGAGCTGTTTTTT. The encoded protein is CASSPRTAGGELFF.

This clonotype was observed many times. The rearrangement joins TRBV20-1 to TRBJ2-7; D tentatively fits TRBD1 or TRBD2 (6 bases each). The CDR3 runs to 13 residues. CDR1 and CDR2 from the germline V gene are DFQATT and SNEGSKA (reference sequence). Between the trimmed V and J ends, which lost 3 bases and 0 bases, there was a span of 9 bases. The chain's CDR3 is CSASGGPSYEQYF. In DNA form, the CDR3 reads TGCAGTGCTAGCGGGGGCCCCTCCTACGAGCAGTACTTC.

The CDR3 spells CSARRGAMNTEAFF. CDR3 DNA: TGCAGTGCTAGGCGGGGAGCCATGAACACTGAAGCTTTCTTT. The chain has TRBV20-1 and TRBJ1-1; D not resolved. The CDR3 totals 14 residues. Germline CDR1 reads DFQATT; CDR2 reads SNEGSKA (reference sequence). V shed 3 bases and J shed 0 bases, with 11 bases lying between them.

The chain joins TRBV15 to TRBJ1-2; D is undetermined. Trimming took 8 bases from V and 1 from J, leaving 8 bases between them. CDR3 size: 12 residues. Germline CDR1 is LNHNV and CDR2 is YYDKDF (reference sequence). The CDR3, as DNA: TGTGCCACCGGCGGAATTAACTATGGCTACACCTTC. Its translation is CATGGINYGYTF.

In regard to this clonotype: A read error is possible here, since a much larger clone lies one base away. The chain is built from TRBV6-4 and TRBJ1-1; 7 bases fit TRBD1. The CDR3 length is 13 residues. V was pared by 6 bases and J by 9 bases, with 10 bases of the junction left unmatched. CDR1 and CDR2 (germline): MRHNA, SNTAGT. The CDR3 coding sequence is TGTGCCAGCAGACCCACAGGGGAAACTCAAGCTTTCTTT. Translation: CASRPTGETQAFF.

This rearrangement joins TRBV4-1 to TRBJ1-2, with TRBD1 matching over 8 bases. Germline V gene data show CDR1 as MGHRA and CDR2 as YSYEKL. The junction had 8 bases not matched to a gene; V was cut back by 0 bases and J by 8 bases. The length of the CDR3 is 15 residues. The CDR3 DNA is TGCGCCAGCAGCCAAGATCGGAACAGGGGGAGAGGCTACACCTTC. This translates into CASSQDRNRGRGYTF.

This clonotype was picked up a small number of times. V usage is TRBV12-3 or TRBV12-4 and J usage is TRBJ2-3; the match to TRBD2 covers 12 bases. There are 14 residues in the CDR3. The ends lost 6 bases at V and 6 bases at J; junction bases unmatched: 4. The CDR3 DNA is TGTGCCAGCAGGGCTAGCGGGGGGGCTGATACGCAGTATTTT. It encodes CASRASGGADTQYF.

Many counts were recorded for this clonotype. The chain uses TRBV7-7 and TRBJ2-3; D possibly matches TRBD1 or TRBD2 (6 bases each). Deletions cut 5 bases from V and 2 bases from J, with 11 bases between. CDR1 and CDR2 (germline): SSHAT, FNYEAQ (reference sequence). The length of the CDR3 is 14 residues. CDR3 region: CASSPGGHTDTQYF. Here the CDR3 DNA reads TGTGCCAGCAGCCCTGGGGGGCACACAGATACGCAGTATTTT.

This clonotype was recorded at least ten times. The chain is built from TRBV20-1 and TRBJ1-4; D unresolved. This CDR3 is built from 15 residues. Germline CDR1 and CDR2: DFQATT and SNEGSKA (reference sequence). V shed 2 bases and J shed 0 bases, with 10 bases lying between them. CDR3 amino acids: CSARFPGATNEKLFF. In nucleotides, the CDR3 is TGCAGTGCTAGATTTCCGGGAGCAACTAATGAAAAACTGTTTTTT.

The chain links TRBV2 to TRBJ1-5; 7 bases are a match to TRBD1. Germline CDR1 SNHLY, CDR2 FYNNEI. The CDR3 has 15 residues. Unmatched junction bases numbered 7, after V lost 7 bases and J lost 1 base. The DNA of the CDR3 is TGTGCCAGCACCCACAGGGGATTGAGCAATCAGCCCCAGCATTTT. This encodes CASTHRGLSNQPQHF.

This clonotype was seen at least ten times. CDR3 DNA: TGCGCCAGCAGCTTGGAGGGGTCTAGCAATTCACCCCTCCACTTT. It translates to CASSLEGSSNSPLHF. This chain links TRBV5-1 with TRBJ1-6, with D possibly TRBD1 on 5 matching bases. The germline V and J ends were trimmed by 0 bases and 7 bases, with 11 bases remaining between them. Germline CDR1 and CDR2: SGHRS and YFSETQ. The CDR3 length is 15 residues.

The sample holds a few counts of this clonotype. This chain uses TRBV20-1 with TRBJ1-1, with 7 bases aligning to TRBD1. The germline V gene encodes CDR1 DFQATT and CDR2 SNEGSKA (reference sequence). The CDR3 is 13 amino acids. With V trimmed by 6 bases and J by 1 base, 5 bases remained unmatched. The CDR3, as DNA: TGCAGTGCCTATAGACAGGGGAACACTGAAGCTTTCTTT. Protein: CSAYRQGNTEAFF.

The rearrangement joins TRBV11-2 to TRBJ1-2; tentatively, D is TRBD1 (5 bases). Germline CDR1 and CDR2: SGHAT and FQNNGV. The V end lost 1 base, the J end lost 8 bases, and 17 bases lay between the germline ends. The length of the CDR3 is 15 residues. Written as DNA, the CDR3 is TGTGCCAGCAGCTTAGTTGGGACCCAGGGATACGGCTACACCTTC. Its protein product is CASSLVGTQGYGYTF.

The V gene is TRBV27, the J gene TRBJ1-6; TRBD1 matches 9 bases. The germline gives CDR1 MNHEY, CDR2 SMNVEV (reference sequence). Trimming at V came to 7 bases and at J to 10 bases, leaving 5 bases not matched to a gene. The CDR3 covers 13 residues. The CDR3: CASTPTGGSPLHF. The CDR3, as DNA: TGTGCCAGCACCCCGACAGGGGGATCACCCCTCCACTTT.

The V gene is TRBV20-1, the J gene TRBJ1-2; D is ambiguous. The ends were cut back, 1 base at V and 4 bases at J, with 13 bases in the middle. The CDR3 spans 14 residues. Germline V gives CDR1 DFQATT, CDR2 SNEGSKA (reference sequence). CDR3 sequence (DNA): TGCAGTGCTAGAGTACACCAGACCCGCTATGGCTACACCTTC. Amino acid sequence: CSARVHQTRYGYTF.

This clonotype came up many times. This sequence joins TRBV2 and TRBJ2-2; D not resolved. With 6 bases removed from V and 1 base from J, the gap between germline ends came to 12 bases. The CDR3 loop spans 15 amino acids. The V gene's germline CDR1 is SNHLY and CDR2 FYNNEI. The CDR3 DNA follows: TGTGCCAGCAGCTATGCCCGCCTGAACACCGGGGAGCTGTTTTTT. Its translation is CASSYARLNTGELFF.

This chain connects TRBV4-3 to TRBJ1-5, with D maybe TRBD1 (5 bases). V lost 2 bases and J lost 6, with 17 bases in between. CDR1 is LGHNA, CDR2 YSLEER, per germline. This CDR3 has 16 amino acids. DNA for the CDR3: TGCGCCAGCAGCCAAACAGGCCAGGGATTCCCTCAGCCCCAGCATTTT. It encodes CASSQTGQGFPQPQHF.

Worth noting for this clonotype: Being one base from a much bigger clone, this may be a read error. As DNA, the CDR3 is TGTGCCAGCACCACTGGAGGGACTACCGGCACAGATACGCAGTATTTT. The encoded protein is CASTTGGTTGTDTQYF. J is TRBJ2-3 and V is TRBV6-5, with 7 bases identical to TRBD2. CDR3 length: 16 residues. J lost 1 base, V lost 7 bases, and 11 bases had no gene match. Germline values: CDR1 MNHEY, CDR2 SVGAGI.